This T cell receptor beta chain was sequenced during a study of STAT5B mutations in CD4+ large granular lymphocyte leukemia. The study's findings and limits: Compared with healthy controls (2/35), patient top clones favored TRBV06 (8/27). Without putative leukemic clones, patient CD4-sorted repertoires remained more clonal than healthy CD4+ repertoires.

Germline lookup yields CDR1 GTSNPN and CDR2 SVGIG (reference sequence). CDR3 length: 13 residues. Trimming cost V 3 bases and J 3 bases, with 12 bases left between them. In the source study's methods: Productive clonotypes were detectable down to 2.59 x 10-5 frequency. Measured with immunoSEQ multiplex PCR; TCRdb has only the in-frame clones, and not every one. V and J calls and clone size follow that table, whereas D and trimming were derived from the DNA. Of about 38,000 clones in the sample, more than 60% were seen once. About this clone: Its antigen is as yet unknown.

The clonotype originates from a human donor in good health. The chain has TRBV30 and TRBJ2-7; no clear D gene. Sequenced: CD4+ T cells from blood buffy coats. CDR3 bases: TGTGCCTGGAGACAGCCGACAAACTACGAGCAGTACTTC. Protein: CAWRQPTNYEQYF.